This section outlines one T cell receptor beta chain sequence together with its context. Sequencing used immunoSEQ multiplex PCR; TCRdb keeps in-frame clones, though not all of them. The data show roughly 110,000 clones, just under 90% seen once. This entry is derived from a study of T cell responses to AZD1222 COVID-19 vaccine. Germline V lookup: CDR1 SGDLS, CDR2 YYNGEE. This CDR3 has 14 amino acids. The V end lost 4 bases, the J end lost 12 bases, and 19 bases lay between the germline ends. This clonotype originated in an adult in good health. Sample: peripheral blood, taken on day 0 of AZD1222 vaccination. The V and J genes are TRBV9 and TRBJ1-4; D not certain. Written as DNA, the CDR3 is TGTGCCAGCAGCCCAAACCCGGCTGCACTTGAACTGTTTTTT. This encodes CASSPNPAALELFF.